This is a list of T cell receptor beta chains from one sample in a study of neurological immune-mediated disorders. TCRdb ran MiXCR on the 5' RACE reads and lists one entry per CDR3 protein. The sample contains roughly 32,000 distinct CDR3 sequences, about an eighth of which appear only once. Material for sequencing was CD4+ T cells from blood. The receptors were sampled from a female donor with HTLV-1-associated myelopathy (HAM/TSP). Each CDR3 is given with its conserved first and last residue. A D gene is named only where the DNA matches it firmly. Not all rows give a size; the values are once, few, many and, for expanded clones, a class.

d_call j_call clone_size cdr3_length v_call cdr3_nt cdr3_aa
NA TRBJ1-1 once 14 TRBV5-1 TGCGCCAGCAGCCGCTGGGACCGCGACACTGAAGCTTTCTTT CASSRWDRDTEAFF
NA TRBJ1-2 many 16 TRBV6-5 TGTGCCAGCAGTTACTCCCCAGGGATTCCCAACTATGGCTACACCTTC CASSYSPGIPNYGYTF
NA TRBJ1-2 many 12 TRBV10-3 TGTGCCATCAGCTCCCGCGGGGGTGGCTACACCTTC CAISSRGGGYTF
NA TRBJ2-3 many 12 TRBV19 TGTGCCAGCCGACAGAGCACAGATACGCAGTATTTT CASRQSTDTQYF
NA TRBJ2-3 many 14 TRBV7-9 TGTGCCAGCAGCTTGAGGGGTAGCACAGATACGCAGTATTTT CASSLRGSTDTQYF
TRBD1 TRBJ2-2 many 15 TRBV4-1 TGCGCCAGCAGCCAGGCTGACAGGGAAAACGGGGAGCTGTTTTTT CASSQADRENGELFF
NA TRBJ2-1 many 14 TRBV10-3 TGTGCCATCAGACAAGACGCAGGGTCCAATGAGCAGTTCTTC CAIRQDAGSNEQFF
NA TRBJ1-2 many 15 TRBV29-1 TGCAGCGTTGAGACAAAGCGTTCAGGCCAGTATGGCTACACCTTC CSVETKRSGQYGYTF
NA TRBJ2-7 many 15 TRBV3-1 TGTGCCAGCAGCCAATTGGACTTGAACTCCTACGAGCAGTACTTC CASSQLDLNSYEQYF
TRBD1 TRBJ2-3 many 15 TRBV5-1 TGCGCCAGCAGCTTGCTCAGGGGGCTCGCAGATACGCAGTATTTT CASSLLRGLADTQYF
NA TRBJ1-1 NA 13 TRBV7-9 TGTGCCAGCAACCCTCGACAAGACACTGAAGCTTTCTTT CASNPRQDTEAFF
TRBD1 TRBJ2-7 few 19 TRBV10-1 TGCGCCAGCAGTGACACGAAGAGGGGGGACAGGGAGGATTCCTACGAGCAGTACTTC CASSDTKRGDREDSYEQYF
NA TRBJ1-1 many 15 TRBV12-3/TRBV12-4 TGTGCCAGCAGTTTTCGCAAGGGTGGACCTATTGAAGCTTTCTTT CASSFRKGGPIEAFF
NA TRBJ2-7 few 12 TRBV7-2 TGTGCCAGCAGCTTAGGGGTTTACGAGCAGTACTTC CASSLGVYEQYF
TRBD2 TRBJ2-1 many 17 TRBV10-3 TGTGCCATCAGTTTCTCCGGGACTAGCGGGAAGGACAATGAGCAGTTCTTC CAISFSGTSGKDNEQFF
NA TRBJ2-6 many 19 TRBV7-2 TGTGCCAGCAACTTGGGGGCCTTTAGGGGATTGGATGGGGCCAACGTCCTGACTTTC CASNLGAFRGLDGANVLTF
TRBD1 TRBJ1-5 NA 17 TRBV6-5 TGTGCCAGCAGTAACCATGCCGGGACAGATAGCAATAAACCCCAGCATTTT CASSNHAGTDSNKPQHF
TRBD2 TRBJ2-5 many 15 TRBV15 TGTGCCACCAGCAGAGGAGGGACTACGGGGGAGACCCAGTACTTC CATSRGGTTGETQYF
TRBD2 TRBJ2-1 many 13 TRBV12-3/TRBV12-4 TGTGCCAGCAGTTTAGCGGGAGGGTGGGAGCAGTTCTTC CASSLAGGWEQFF
NA TRBJ2-1 few 17 TRBV6-6 TGTGCCAGCAGCTCAGGAGGAGGGACGCCTGGACTCAATGAGCAGTTCTTC CASSSGGGTPGLNEQFF
NA TRBJ2-3 many 13 TRBV5-5 TGTGCCAGCAGCTTGGATCATACCGATACGCAGTATTTT CASSLDHTDTQYF
TRBD1 TRBJ1-4 few 18 TRBV7-8 TGTGCCAGCAGCTTAGCCAACCTCCCGGGACAGTCCGGTGAAAAACTGTTTTTT CASSLANLPGQSGEKLFF
NA TRBJ2-1 many 15 TRBV7-7 TGTGCTAGCAGCTTAAATGGGGCGGGGGCGAATGAGCAGTTCTTC CASSLNGAGANEQFF
TRBD2 TRBJ2-7 many 14 TRBV7-2 TGTGCCAGCAAGAGCGGGAATAGCTCCTACGAGCAGTACTTC CASKSGNSSYEQYF
NA TRBJ1-1 many 15 TRBV5-1 TGCGCCAGCAGCTTGGCCGTGGGGGCGAACACTGAAGCTTTCTTT CASSLAVGANTEAFF
NA TRBJ2-2 many 13 TRBV18 TGTGCCAGCTCACCACAGGGAACCGGGGAGCTGTTTTTT CASSPQGTGELFF
NA TRBJ2-5 NA 15 TRBV18 TGTGCCAGCTCACCACAGGGGTCGGTTCGAGAGACCCAGTACTTC CASSPQGSVRETQYF
TRBD2 TRBJ2-5 many 15 TRBV4-3 TGCGCCAGCAGCCTCGGCGGGGGGGCCAAGGAGACCCAGTACTTC CASSLGGGAKETQYF
NA TRBJ2-2 medium-sized 12 TRBV20-1 TGCAGTGCTAGATTAAACACCGGGGAGCTGTTTTTT CSARLNTGELFF
NA TRBJ1-2 many 15 TRBV2 TGTGCCAGCAGTGAAGTGCAGATTACAAACTATGGCTACACCTTC CASSEVQITNYGYTF
NA TRBJ1-1 NA 15 TRBV11-3 TGTGCCAGCATCGACCTAAAGAGGGGGGACCCGGGCGCTTTCTTT CASIDLKRGDPGAFF
NA TRBJ1-1 once 13 TRBV29-1 TGCAGCGTAGGGGGGCGGACGAACACTGAAGCTTTCTTT CSVGGRTNTEAFF
NA TRBJ2-2 many 15 TRBV29-1 TGCAGCGTAGTCCCCGGGGTCAGCAACACCGGGGAGCTGTTTTTT CSVVPGVSNTGELFF
NA TRBJ1-1 many 13 TRBV20-1 TGCAGTGCTAGGGCAGTTATGAACACTGAAGCTTTCTTT CSARAVMNTEAFF
NA TRBJ1-1 many 14 TRBV5-1 TGCGCCAGCAGCGGAGAGGGGAGGAATACTGAAGCTTTCTTT CASSGEGRNTEAFF
NA TRBJ2-3 many 12 TRBV9 TGTGCCAGCGGGCCTAGCACAGATACGCAGTATTTT CASGPSTDTQYF
TRBD2 TRBJ2-1 many 17 TRBV5-5 TGTGCCAGCAGCTTTCGTGGCGGGGGGGCAGGTTGGAATGAGCAGTTCTTC CASSFRGGGAGWNEQFF
NA TRBJ2-6 many 15 TRBV12-3/TRBV12-4 TGTGCCAGCAGTTTACTAGCCTCTGGGGCCAACGTCCTGACTTTC CASSLLASGANVLTF
NA TRBJ2-4 many 16 TRBV5-1 TGCGCCAGCAGCTTGGCGGTACAAAGAGCCAAAAACATTCAGTACTTC CASSLAVQRAKNIQYF
NA TRBJ1-1 NA 18 TRBV7-9 NA CASSFYICSPHQGGEAFF
NA TRBJ2-2 NA 14 TRBV6-2/TRBV6-3 TGTGCCAGCAACGTCGTCGCTAACACCGGGGAGCTGTTTTTT CASNVVANTGELFF
NA TRBJ2-3 many 13 TRBV20-1 TGCAGCCCCAGCTCTCCTAGCACAGATACGCAGTATTTT CSPSSPSTDTQYF
NA TRBJ2-3 many 16 TRBV7-9 TGTGCCAGCAGCACCTACAGGGACCGCGGCACAGATACGCAGTATTTT CASSTYRDRGTDTQYF
NA TRBJ2-2 many 17 TRBV7-9 TGTGCCAGCAGCCCCAGGGTCGGGCAGGAAAACACCGGGGAGCTGTTTTTT CASSPRVGQENTGELFF
NA TRBJ2-7 many 15 TRBV7-2 TGTGCCAGCAGCTTCCAGCTAGGCGATACCTACGAGCAGTACTTC CASSFQLGDTYEQYF
TRBD1 TRBJ2-2 many 13 TRBV6-1 TGTGCCAGCAGAACAGGGGAAACCGGGGAGCTGTTTTTT CASRTGETGELFF
NA TRBJ2-5 many 18 TRBV28 TGTGCCAGCAGTTCCCCGGGAATGGCGGGGCCATCAACCGGGACCCAGTACTTC CASSSPGMAGPSTGTQYF
NA TRBJ2-7 few 12 TRBV2 TGTGCCAGCACGGAACAGGGCGGCGAGCAGTACTTC CASTEQGGEQYF
TRBD2 TRBJ2-1 many 17 TRBV7-2 TGTGCCAGCAGCTCAACTACTAGCGGGAGGGGTTACAATGAGCAGTTCTTC CASSSTTSGRGYNEQFF
NA TRBJ2-7 many 11 TRBV29-1 TGCAGCGCTTCAACAGGTCCAGAGCAGTACTTC CSASTGPEQYF
TRBD2 TRBJ2-1 many 19 TRBV20-1 TGCAGTGCTAGAGTCCCAGGACTAGCGGGGGGCCGAAACGACAATGAGCAGTTCTTC CSARVPGLAGGRNDNEQFF
NA TRBJ1-2 many 16 TRBV12-3/TRBV12-4 TGTGCCAGCAGTCCCCGACATCTAAGCACCAAGGATGGCTACACCTTC CASSPRHLSTKDGYTF
NA TRBJ2-1 many 14 TRBV15 TGTGCCACCAGCCTAAGATTAGCTGTCAATGAGCAGTTCTTC CATSLRLAVNEQFF
TRBD1 TRBJ2-3 many 14 TRBV18 TGTGTCACCTCACCGGACAGGGGCACAGATACGCAGTATTTT CVTSPDRGTDTQYF
NA TRBJ1-4 many 14 TRBV6-5 TGTGCCAGCAGTTACGGGACAACTAATGAAAAACTGTTTTTT CASSYGTTNEKLFF